The 8 T cell receptor beta chains reported below all come from one sample, sequenced in a study of cytomegalovirus exposure and HLA in healthy donors. Primers: 60 Vbeta forward and 13 Jbeta reverse. Here immunoSEQ multiplex PCR was the method, and the copy in TCRdb shows in-frame clones only, minus some. The sample comprises roughly 120,000 clones, around 80% of which are singletons, and approximately 0.24% rests with the top ten. The specimen was PBMCs. The receptors derive from a man aged 45 to 65 in good health and CMV-seronegative.

The rearrangement joins TRBV7-7 to TRBJ2-2; no clear D gene. Germline CDR1 is SSHAT and CDR2 is FNYEAQ (reference sequence). The V gene lost 5 bases and the J gene lost 6 bases, with 10 bases spanning the gap. This CDR3 region has 13 residues. The CDR3 reads CASSPTPPGELFF. The CDR3 DNA reads as TGTGCCAGCAGCCCGACTCCTCCCGGGGAGCTGTTTTTT.

This rearrangement joins TRBV27 to TRBJ2-7; 9 nucleotides match TRBD1. V was clipped by 4 bases and J by 0 bases; unmatched bases: 7. The CDR3 consists of 16 residues. CDR1 and CDR2 from the germline V gene are MNHEY and SMNVEV (reference sequence). The DNA of the CDR3 is TGTGCCAGCAGTTACCAAATACAGGGGGCCTCCTACGAGCAGTACTTC. It encodes CASSYQIQGASYEQYF.

The chain links TRBV11-2 to TRBJ1-1; possible D gene TRBD1, 5 bases. This CDR3 is 13 amino acids long. CDR1 and CDR2 (germline): SGHAT, FQNNGV. V gave up 3 bases and J gave up 4 bases, with 9 bases separating them. The CDR3 DNA reads as TGTGCCAGCAGCTTGTCAGGGTTCACTGAAGCTTTCTTT. Its protein product is CASSLSGFTEAFF.

This clone was counted between two and nine times. V gene TRBV30 combines with J gene TRBJ1-5, with D hard to call. The CDR3 is 15 amino acids. The V gene's germline CDR1 is GTSNPN and CDR2 SVGIG (reference sequence). Trimming took off 3 bases at V and 2 bases at J, with 14 bases between the two ends. CDR3 amino acids: CAWSPLKGGNQPQHF. As DNA, the CDR3 is TGTGCCTGGAGCCCGTTGAAGGGAGGCAATCAGCCCCAGCATTTT.

CDR3 loop: CASTSTGGGTEAFF. The CDR3, as DNA: TGTGCCAGTACTTCGACAGGGGGCGGCACTGAAGCTTTCTTT. The chain is built from TRBV19 and TRBJ1-1, with 10 bases fitting TRBD1. Germline lookup yields CDR1 LNHDA and CDR2 SQIVND (reference sequence). The J segment lost 4 bases and the V segment lost 7 bases, leaving 6 bases of the junction unmatched. This CDR3 is 14 amino acids long.

This chain connects TRBV4-3 to TRBJ1-2, with a possible D match to TRBD1 (6 bases). The germline V gene encodes CDR1 LGHNA and CDR2 YSLEER. The CDR3 is made up of 15 amino acids. Trimming cost V 0 bases and J 4 bases, with 12 bases left between them. The CDR3 region has the DNA TGCGCCAGCAGCCAAGATGGGAGACAGGCCTATGGCTACACCTTC. This codes for CASSQDGRQAYGYTF.

The V call is TRBV2, the J call TRBJ2-3; D uncertain. The ends were cut back, 4 bases at V and 5 bases at J, with 7 bases in the middle. The CDR3 contains 12 residues. In germline, CDR1 is SNHLY, CDR2 FYNNEI. The CDR3 coding sequence is TGTGCCAGCAGTGGGCCGATAGATACGCAGTATTTT. Amino acids: CASSGPIDTQYF.

The chain couples TRBV28 to TRBJ2-7; a weak D match, TRBD2 (6 bases). Looked up from germline, CDR1 is MDHEN and CDR2 is SYDVKM. This CDR3 has 15 amino acids. The V gene lost 2 bases and the J gene lost 4 bases, with 15 bases spanning the gap. The CDR3 DNA reads TGTGCCAGCAGTTTAACGGGGGTTCACTTTTACGAGCAGTACTTC. Amino acid sequence: CASSLTGVHFYEQYF.